This T cell receptor beta chain appears in the sequencing data of a study of cytomegalovirus exposure and HLA in healthy donors. The PCR employed 60 Vbeta primers together with 13 Jbeta primers. Assay used: immunoSEQ multiplex PCR; TCRdb lists only in-frame clones, some missing. The data show around 100,000 clones, approximately 73% seen once. Study observations and caveats: The authors later found HLA-associated TCR beta chains more clonally expanded than equally common others. Among TCR beta chains, those listed as cytomegalovirus-associated numbered about 150.

The table lists this clone with a few counts. Antigen specificity is unknown. Trimming removed 4 bases from V and 0 bases from J; junction bases left unmatched: 8. Germline lookup yields CDR1 SGDLS and CDR2 YYNGEE. The CDR3 contains 16 residues. Sequenced input: PBMCs. The chain carries TRBV9 and TRBJ2-3; 7 positions match TRBD1. The receptor's source is a woman between 18 and 29 years old in good health and CMV-seropositive. CDR3 sequence: CASSTPTGASTDTQYF. Written as DNA, the CDR3 is TGTGCCAGCAGCACTCCCACAGGGGCTAGCACAGATACGCAGTATTTT.